What follows describes a single T cell receptor (beta chain). This record belongs to a study of T cells after yellow fever vaccination. V lost 8 bases, J lost 1 base, and 14 bases lay in between. Germline V gene sequence: CDR1 SEHNR, CDR2 FQNEAQ (reference sequence). The CDR3 runs to 14 residues. TCRdb used MiXCR to reprocess the 5' RACE reads, holding one entry per CDR3 protein. The sample lists a few hundred thousand distinct CDR3 sequences; less than 20% were seen once. This specimen was PBMCs, taken less than 6 days after the first yellow fever vaccination. This receptor was identified in a young man who received the YFV17D yellow fever vaccine. The chain employs TRBV7-9 and TRBJ1-2, with D unresolved. CDR3 sequence (DNA): TGTGCCAGCGAACTTCCCACTATTAACTATGGCTACACCTTC. Its protein product is CASELPTINYGYTF.